This TCR beta chain was sequenced in a study of PD-L1 blockade in urothelial cancer. Whole-study context: Atezolizumab therapy began for patients at some point between 2014 and 2015, dosed at 1,200 mg intravenously every 3 weeks.

About this clone: Its antigen is still unknown.

Time point: peripheral blood 6 weeks after treatment start. Patients yielded 1 to 8 samples each, pretreatment and on-treatment. General study findings and limits: Pretreatment TCR clonality in blood, when below the median, was predictive of better survival. Tumor-associated clones in the blood of durable-benefit patients grew more at 3 weeks.

Sequenced by immunoSEQ multiplex PCR; TCRdb stores in-frame clones only, minus some. The sample has more than 95,000 clones, more than 70% seen once. The origin of this receptor is a middle-aged man with urothelial cancer. This sample comprised PBMCs, obtained around atezolizumab (anti-PD-L1) treatment.

The CDR3 DNA sequence: TGCGCCAGCACTCCACAAGGACTAGCGGGAGGGCTAGGCGAGCAGTACTTC. It translates to CASTPQGLAGGLGEQYF. This rearrangement joins TRBV5-1 to TRBJ2-7; 15 nucleotides match TRBD2. The germline V gene has CDR1 SGHRS and CDR2 YFSETQ. V shed 6 bases, J shed 6 bases, and the junction held 13 bases outside the gene matches. The CDR3 runs 17 residues.